The 25 T cell receptor beta chains reported below all come from one sample, sequenced in a study of blood T cell repertoires in COVID-19. Sequencing used immunoSEQ multiplex PCR; TCRdb keeps in-frame clones, though not all of them. The sample carries roughly 500,000 clones, approximately 89% recorded once. The sample taken for sequencing was peripheral blood. The source of these receptors is a man aged 18 to 30 with COVID-19, enrolled during active disease.

This sequence joins TRBV9 and TRBJ2-3; D gene ambiguous. The ends were cut back, 3 bases at V and 1 base at J, with 12 bases in the middle. Germline V lookup: CDR1 SGDLS, CDR2 YYNGEE. The CDR3 runs to 15 residues. CDR3: CASSAPHEGTDTQYF. The CDR3 DNA reads TGTGCCAGCAGCGCCCCCCATGAGGGCACAGATACGCAGTATTTT.

This clone has just a few counts. The V and J genes are TRBV6-6 and TRBJ1-1, with TRBD1 matching 11 bases. CDR1 is MNHNY, CDR2 SVGAGI, per germline (reference sequence). CDR3 length equals 14 residues. The ends lost 7 bases at V and 7 bases at J; junction bases unmatched: 8. The CDR3 bases are TGTGCCAGCACCCGAGGACAGGGGGCGGTTGAAGCTTTCTTT. It codes for CASTRGQGAVEAFF.

This clone was seen once. The chain recombines TRBV7-9 with TRBJ2-7, with D possibly being TRBD2 (6 bases). Per the germline V gene, CDR1 is SEHNR and CDR2 is FQNEAQ (reference sequence). The CDR3 contains 14 residues. Trimming shortened V by 5 bases and J by 0 bases, and 11 bases separated the two germline ends. The CDR3 DNA sequence: TGTGCCAGCAGCCGCGCGGGAAGCTCCTACGAGCAGTACTTC. This encodes CASSRAGSSYEQYF.

This rearrangement joins TRBV19 to TRBJ1-1, with 8 bases aligning to TRBD1. V shed 0 bases, J shed 1 base, and the junction held 7 bases outside the gene matches. Germline assignment: CDR1 LNHDA and CDR2 SQIVND (reference sequence). This CDR3 is built from 17 residues. The CDR3 bases are TGTGCCAGTAGTATAGATCCGGGACAGGAGGGGAACACTGAAGCTTTCTTT. As protein: CASSIDPGQEGNTEAFF.

V gene TRBV19 combines with J gene TRBJ2-7; 11 nucleotides agree with TRBD1. CDR3 length: 18 amino acids. Germline CDR1 and CDR2: LNHDA and SQIVND (reference sequence). J lost 2 bases, V lost 1 base, and 10 bases had no gene match. As DNA, the CDR3 is TGTGCCAGTAGTATAGGGACAGGGGGCTCAAGGGGTCCCTACGAGCAGTACTTC. It translates to CASSIGTGGSRGPYEQYF. The whole variable domain, remainder taken from reference TRBV19 and TRBJ2-7, is DGGITQSPKYLFRKEGQNVTLSCEQNLNHDAMYWYRQDPGQGLRLIYYSQIVNDFQKGDIAEGYSVSREKKESFPLTVTSAQKNPTAFYLCASSIGTGGSRGPYEQYFGPGTRLTVT.

The CDR3 nucleotides read TGCAGCGTTGAAGGGACAGAAGTGTCACAAGAGACCCAGTACTTC. This translates into CSVEGTEVSQETQYF. The J gene is TRBJ2-5, the V gene TRBV29-1; possibly TRBD1 for D (6 bases). V lost 1 base to trimming and J lost 2 bases, with 14 bases between them. The CDR3 runs to 15 residues. From germline, CDR1 is SQVTM and CDR2 ANQGSEA.

This chain connects TRBV7-8 to TRBJ2-2; TRBD1 matches at 11 bases. The CDR3 has 16 amino acids. V was pared by 2 bases and J by 4 bases, with 3 bases of the junction left unmatched. The germline V gene encodes CDR1 SGHVS and CDR2 FQNEAQ. CDR3 nucleotides: TGTGCCAGCAGCTTAACCGGGACAGGGGGCACCGGGGAGCTGTTTTTT. It is translated as CASSLTGTGGTGELFF.

The chain links TRBV4-1 to TRBJ2-7; 8 positions match TRBD1. The CDR3 has 16 residues. Trimming removed 4 bases from V and 1 base from J; junction bases left unmatched: 9. The V gene's germline CDR1 is MGHRA and CDR2 YSYEKL. CDR3 amino acids: CASSPTSGQDSYEQYF. The CDR3 coding sequence is TGCGCCAGCAGCCCGACCTCGGGACAGGATTCCTACGAGCAGTACTTC.

The rearrangement links TRBV20-1 to TRBJ1-2; 7 bases align to TRBD1. V dropped 3 bases and J dropped 0; count of bases not matched to a gene: 10. CDR3 length equals 16 residues. CDR1 and CDR2 (germline): DFQATT, SNEGSKA (reference sequence). CDR3 sequence: CSASAGQATANYGYTF. The CDR3 DNA sequence: TGCAGTGCTAGTGCCGGACAGGCGACCGCTAACTATGGCTACACCTTC.

The chain uses TRBV2 and TRBJ2-7; D is possibly TRBD1 (6 bases). CDR1 is SNHLY, CDR2 FYNNEI, per germline. The V gene lost 0 bases and the J gene lost 2 bases, with 11 bases spanning the gap. The CDR3 has 15 residues. For the CDR3, the DNA is TGTGCCAGCAGTGAAGCGGACAGCAACGCCTACGAGCAGTACTTC. This translates into CASSEADSNAYEQYF.

The chain uses TRBV5-1 and TRBJ2-3; 7 positions match TRBD2. The CDR3 is 13 residues long. The ends lost 7 bases at V and 5 bases at J; junction bases unmatched: 7. Germline V gives CDR1 SGHRS, CDR2 YFSETQ. CDR3 protein: CASWRGTRDTQYF. The CDR3 nucleotides are TGCGCCAGCTGGCGGGGGACCAGAGATACGCAGTATTTT.

This chain links TRBV5-1 with TRBJ2-7; 7 nucleotides align to TRBD1. The CDR3 is 14 amino acids. CDR1 SGHRS and CDR2 YFSETQ come from the germline V gene. Unmatched junction bases numbered 7, after V lost 4 bases and J lost 3 bases. DNA of the CDR3: TGCGCCAGCAGCCCGGGACAGTCGTTCTACGAGCAGTACTTC. Residues: CASSPGQSFYEQYF.

A single count supports this clone. J is TRBJ2-1 and V is TRBV7-9; 14 nucleotides match TRBD2. The CDR3 extends over 16 amino acids. Per the germline V gene, CDR1 is SEHNR and CDR2 is FQNEAQ (reference sequence). Trimming took 6 bases from V and 7 from J; bases not matched to a gene: 8. The CDR3 DNA sequence: TGTGCCAGCAGTTTACTAGGGACTAGCGGGAGAAATGAGCAGTTCTTC. Translating gives CASSLLGTSGRNEQFF.

Written as DNA, the CDR3 is TGTGCTAGTGGTTTGATGGGGAGTAATTCACCCCTCCACTTT. It specifies CASGLMGSNSPLHF. The J gene is TRBJ1-6, the V gene TRBV12-5; D is unclear. The CDR3 has 14 residues. V lost 2 bases, J lost 6 bases, and 8 bases lay in between. Germline V gives CDR1 LGHNT, CDR2 FRNRAP.

The rearrangement links TRBV7-6 to TRBJ2-7; D is perhaps TRBD1 (6 bases). V lost 5 bases, J lost 3 bases, and 11 bases lay in between. Germline-derived CDR1 and CDR2 are SGHVS and FNYEAQ. CDR3 size: 13 residues. CDR3: CASSEQGRYEQYF. CDR3 bases: TGTGCCAGCAGCGAACAGGGACGCTACGAGCAGTACTTC.

The V gene is TRBV5-1, the J gene TRBJ2-5, with 15 nucleotides matching TRBD2. V was clipped by 4 bases and J by 5 bases; unmatched bases: 6. The length of the CDR3 is 16 residues. CDR1 SGHRS and CDR2 YFSETQ come from the germline V gene. CDR3 DNA sequence: TGCGCCAGCAGCCCTCCCGGACTAGCGGGAGGGGAGACCCAGTACTTC. Protein sequence: CASSPPGLAGGETQYF.

The J gene is TRBJ2-5, the V gene TRBV6-5; 8 bases are a match to TRBD1. The CDR3 runs 14 residues. In germline, CDR1 is MNHEY, CDR2 SVGAGI. V shed 7 bases and J 5 bases; nucleotides not matched to a gene: 9. For the CDR3, the DNA is TGTGCCAGCACTATGGACAGGGCTCACGAGACCCAGTACTTC. Translated: CASTMDRAHETQYF.

The chain employs TRBV4-1 and TRBJ1-1, with D perhaps TRBD1 (5 bases). V was pared by 5 bases and J by 4 bases, with 20 bases between. The CDR3 totals 16 residues. Germline values: CDR1 MGHRA, CDR2 YSYEKL. The CDR3 loop reads CASSEHRWGGGTEAFF. The CDR3 coding sequence is TGCGCCAGCAGCGAACATAGGTGGGGGGGTGGCACTGAAGCTTTCTTT.

A remark on this clone: This same CDR3 is encoded by further DNA sequences in the sample. V usage is TRBV6-1 and J usage is TRBJ2-7; D call uncertain. CDR3 length: 12 amino acids. Per the germline V gene, CDR1 is MNHNS and CDR2 is SASEGT. Trimming pared 2 bases from V and 3 bases from J, leaving 5 bases between. The CDR3 here is CASSESGYEQYF. The CDR3 coding sequence is TGTGCCAGCAGTGAATCAGGCTACGAGCAGTACTTC.

The chain recombines TRBV5-8 with TRBJ2-7; D is unresolved. With 1 base removed from V and 3 bases from J, the gap between germline ends came to 11 bases. From germline, CDR1 is SGHTS and CDR2 YDEGEE. The CDR3 totals 14 residues. The CDR3 DNA is TGTGCCAGCAGCTTGTTGGGCGATCGCTACGAGCAGTACTTC. Protein product: CASSLLGDRYEQYF.

The rearrangement links TRBV25-1 to TRBJ2-7; 8 bases line up with TRBD1. The CDR3 has 13 residues. Germline V lookup: CDR1 MGHDK, CDR2 SYGVNS. V lost 6 bases to trimming and J lost 4 bases; unmatched junction nucleotides: 5. CDR3 residues: CASSPRGRYEQYF. Here the CDR3 DNA reads TGTGCCAGCAGCCCCAGGGGGCGGTACGAGCAGTACTTC.

V gene TRBV19 combines with J gene TRBJ2-5; D may be TRBD2 (6 bases). Trimming cost V 8 bases and J 1 base, with 17 bases left between them. From germline, CDR1 is LNHDA and CDR2 SQIVND (reference sequence). This CDR3 has 15 residues. As DNA, the CDR3 is TGTGCCAGTTGGCGCGGGATTGGGTCCCAAGAGACCCAGTACTTC. Translated: CASWRGIGSQETQYF.

The chain combines TRBV6-6 with TRBJ2-7, with TRBD2 matching over 8 bases. The germline gives CDR1 MNHNY, CDR2 SVGAGI (reference sequence). Losses at the gene ends were 3 bases for V and 3 bases for J; bases not matched to a gene: 7. The CDR3 spans 15 residues. In DNA form, the CDR3 reads TGTGCCAGCAGTTATCTACTAGCGGAAGTCTACGAGCAGTACTTC. It translates to CASSYLLAEVYEQYF.

This clone came up a few times. The chain links TRBV14 to TRBJ2-7; D gene unclear. The CDR3 spans 12 residues. Germline V CDR1 and CDR2: SGHDN, FVKESK. The V and J ends lost 4 bases and 6 bases respectively, with 10 bases between them. CDR3 nucleotide sequence: TGTGCCAGCAGCCGCCTTCTAGGCGAGCAGTACTTC. Encoded protein: CASSRLLGEQYF.

The rearrangement links TRBV24-1 to TRBJ1-5; 11 positions agree with TRBD1. Trimming removed 4 bases from V and 14 bases from J; junction bases left unmatched: 12. The CDR3 sequence is 15 residues long. Per the germline V gene, CDR1 is KGHDR and CDR2 is SFDVKD. The CDR3 DNA sequence: TGTGCCACCAGTGACTCCGGGACAGGGGGATTTAGAGAGCATTTT. This encodes CATSDSGTGGFREHF.